The rows below give T cell receptor beta chains drawn from one sample of a study of blood T cell repertoires in COVID-19. TCRdb keeps only in-frame clones here, not all; method: immunoSEQ multiplex PCR. The data show about 200,000 clones, 85% to 90% seen once. Sequencing was done on a sample of peripheral blood. These TCRs come from a woman aged 50 to 60 with acute or convalescent COVID-19. CDR3s include the opening cysteine and the closing phenylalanine or tryptophan. The order of the fields is V gene, CDR3 length, J gene, CDR3 protein.

v_gene: TRBV7-2
len: 13
j_gene: TRBJ1-2
CDR3aa: CASSLTRESGYTF

v_gene: TRBV7-3
len: 15
j_gene: TRBJ2-3
CDR3aa: CASSSIAGSTDTQYF

v_gene: TRBV10-3
len: 16
j_gene: TRBJ2-1
CDR3aa: CAISVGLAGPWNEQFF

v_gene: TRBV19
len: 13
j_gene: TRBJ1-1
CDR3aa: CASSIKRNTEAFF

v_gene: TRBV21-1
len: 13
j_gene: TRBJ2-7
CDR3aa: CASSRTGGREQYF

v_gene: TRBV7-8
len: 16
j_gene: TRBJ2-5
CDR3aa: CASTSYGTRALETQYF

v_gene: TRBV2
len: 14
j_gene: TRBJ1-2
CDR3aa: CASSETGTVGGYTF

v_gene: TRBV28
len: 16
j_gene: TRBJ2-1
CDR3aa: CASSPRTGRLYNEQFF

v_gene: TRBV7-8
len: 15
j_gene: TRBJ1-1
CDR3aa: CASSSWTGGRAEAFF

v_gene: TRBV6-2/TRBV6-3
len: 15
j_gene: TRBJ2-2
CDR3aa: CASSYTPGDWGELFF

v_gene: TRBV6-2/TRBV6-3
len: 17
j_gene: TRBJ1-6
CDR3aa: CASSPGQGRTYNSPLHF

v_gene: TRBV14
len: 13
j_gene: TRBJ2-1
CDR3aa: CASRRDSYNEQFF

v_gene: TRBV10-3
len: 13
j_gene: TRBJ2-1
CDR3aa: CAISESTSNEQFF

v_gene: TRBV18
len: 14
j_gene: TRBJ1-2
CDR3aa: CASSTGRPNYGYTF

v_gene: TRBV7-2
len: 13
j_gene: TRBJ2-3
CDR3aa: CASSVTSGDTQYF

v_gene: TRBV11-3
len: 17
j_gene: TRBJ2-1
CDR3aa: CASSSVGASGKALEQFF

v_gene: TRBV18
len: 15
j_gene: TRBJ2-2
CDR3aa: CASSGQPADTGELFF

v_gene: TRBV19
len: 13
j_gene: TRBJ1-1
CDR3aa: CASITRDTYEAFF

v_gene: TRBV19
len: 15
j_gene: TRBJ1-2
CDR3aa: CAGRWKGALGYGYTF

v_gene: TRBV18
len: 13
j_gene: TRBJ2-5
CDR3aa: CASSPGGKETQYF

v_gene: TRBV5-4
len: 12
j_gene: TRBJ1-2
CDR3aa: CASSLGPGGYTF

v_gene: TRBV3-1/TRBV3-2
len: 16
j_gene: TRBJ2-1
CDR3aa: CASSHYAGGPGDEQFF

v_gene: TRBV1
len: 14
j_gene: TRBJ2-7
CDR3aa: CTSSPSGRLREQYF

v_gene: TRBV6-5
len: 15
j_gene: TRBJ2-5
CDR3aa: CASSINGRTQETQYF

v_gene: TRBV11-2
len: 15
j_gene: TRBJ1-3
CDR3aa: CASSLQGGTGNTIYF

v_gene: TRBV5-1
len: 14
j_gene: TRBJ1-3
CDR3aa: CASSFDRAGNTIYF

v_gene: TRBV4-1
len: 15
j_gene: TRBJ2-1
CDR3aa: CASSRPSDQGNEQFF

v_gene: TRBV18
len: 16
j_gene: TRBJ2-1
CDR3aa: CASSPTAAGVYNEQFF

v_gene: TRBV5-1
len: 15
j_gene: TRBJ2-7
CDR3aa: CASTELPMSSYEQYF

v_gene: TRBV10-3
len: 18
j_gene: TRBJ1-2
CDR3aa: CAISGGQGGQSSNYGYTF

v_gene: TRBV9
len: 14
j_gene: TRBJ1-2
CDR3aa: CASSAGQGWNGYTF

v_gene: TRBV5-4
len: 18
j_gene: TRBJ2-5
CDR3aa: CASSLPPYSSGKGETQYF

v_gene: TRBV13
len: 16
j_gene: TRBJ2-1
CDR3aa: CASSSQGASSYNEQFF

v_gene: TRBV11-3
len: 14
j_gene: TRBJ1-5
CDR3aa: CASSLGGTNQPQHF

v_gene: TRBV19
len: 13
j_gene: TRBJ1-1
CDR3aa: CASSIAQNTEAFF

v_gene: TRBV7-3
len: 15
j_gene: TRBJ2-2
CDR3aa: CASSLAGQGTGELFF

v_gene: TRBV7-9
len: 15
j_gene: TRBJ1-2
CDR3aa: CASSLASGFGDGYTF

v_gene: TRBV7-2
len: 15
j_gene: TRBJ1-1
CDR3aa: CASSPSGGWGTEAFF

v_gene: TRBV7-2
len: 15
j_gene: TRBJ2-7
CDR3aa: CASQLGGQGRSEQYF

v_gene: TRBV3-1/TRBV3-2
len: 17
j_gene: TRBJ1-5
CDR3aa: CASSPCIASRPRPKRHF